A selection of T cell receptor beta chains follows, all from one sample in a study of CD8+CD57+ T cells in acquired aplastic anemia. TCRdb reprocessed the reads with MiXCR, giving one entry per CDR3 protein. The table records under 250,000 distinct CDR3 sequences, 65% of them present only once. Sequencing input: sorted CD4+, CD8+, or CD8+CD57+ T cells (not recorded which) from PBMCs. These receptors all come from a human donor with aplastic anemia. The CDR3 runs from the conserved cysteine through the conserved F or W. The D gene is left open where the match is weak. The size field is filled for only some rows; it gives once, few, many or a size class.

CASSLVQGGDTQYF | TGTGCCAGCAGCTTAGTACAGGGGGGCGATACGCAGTATTTT | TRBJ2-3 | TRBV7-8 | TRBD1 | NA
CASSDASLRGNTIYF | TGTGCCAGCAGTGACGCTTCCTTAAGGGGAAACACCATATATTTT | TRBJ1-3 | TRBV25-1 | NA | NA
CASSLTGGYEQYF | TGTGCCAGCAGCTTGACAGGGGGCTACGAGCAGTACTTC | TRBJ2-7 | TRBV11-3 | TRBD1 | few
CASSPFGDSAVGNQPQHF | TGTGCCAGCAGTCCGTTCGGGGACAGCGCGGTAGGCAATCAGCCCCAGCATTTT | TRBJ1-5 | TRBV6-5 | TRBD1 | NA
CASGMFDREGETQYF | TGCGCCAGCGGCATGTTCGACAGGGAGGGGGAGACCCAGTACTTC | TRBJ2-5 | TRBV5-1 | NA | NA
CASSLERRGDEQYF | TGTGCCAGCAGCTTAGAGCGGCGGGGGGACGAGCAGTACTTC | TRBJ2-7 | TRBV7-6 | TRBD2 | NA
CASSPPANRGPYGYTF | TGTGCCAGCAGCCCTCCCGCCAACAGGGGGCCTTATGGCTACACCTTC | TRBJ1-2 | TRBV7-2 | TRBD1 | NA
CSASSTLSSGNTIYF | TGCAGTGCTAGCTCGACGCTGAGCTCTGGAAACACCATATATTTT | TRBJ1-3 | TRBV20-1 | NA | NA
CASSLKGGTSVSYEQYF | TGTGCCAGCAGCTTAAAGGGCGGGACTAGCGTTTCCTACGAGCAGTACTTC | TRBJ2-7 | TRBV7-3 | TRBD2 | NA
CASSEMISGGTGIDTQYF | TGCGCCAGCAGTGAGATGATATCGGGGGGGACAGGGATAGATACGCAGTATTTT | TRBJ2-3 | TRBV10-2 | NA | few
CATGGHPQGTQYF | TGTGCCACGGGAGGGCACCCCCAGGGGACCCAGTACTTC | TRBJ2-5 | TRBV15 | TRBD2 | NA
CSARATEFSPLHF | TGCAGTGCTCGAGCGACAGAGTTTTCACCCCTCCACTTT | TRBJ1-6 | TRBV20-1 | NA | NA
CASSQDTGKAHEQYF | TGCGCCAGCAGCCAAGATACCGGGAAAGCCCACGAGCAGTACTTC | TRBJ2-7 | TRBV7-3 | NA | NA
CAGSLSVGDRGQFF | TGCGCCGGCAGCCTGTCAGTCGGGGACAGGGGGCAGTTCTTC | TRBJ2-1 | TRBV4-1 | TRBD1 | NA
CSASGRGGTGELFF | TGCAGTGCTAGTGGCAGGGGAGGCACCGGGGAGCTGTTTTTT | TRBJ2-2 | TRBV20-1 | NA | NA
CSLEVDRGMKDTQYF | TGCAGCTTAGAAGTGGACAGGGGTATGAAAGATACGCAGTATTTT | TRBJ2-3 | TRBV29-1 | TRBD1 | NA
CASSLYRDAEAFF | TGTGCCAGCAGTTTGTACAGGGACGCTGAAGCTTTCTTT | TRBJ1-1 | TRBV12-3/TRBV12-4 | NA | NA
CASSDPGTGTYEQYF | TGTGCCAGCAGCGATCCCGGGACAGGGACCTACGAGCAGTACTTC | TRBJ2-7 | TRBV9 | TRBD1 | few
CASSPAWGGTDTQYF | TGTGCCAGCAGTCCTGCGTGGGGTGGCACAGATACGCAGTATTTT | TRBJ2-3 | TRBV14 | NA | NA
CASSRTGLNTQYF | TGTGCCAGCAGCCGAACGGGGCTGAATACGCAGTATTTT | TRBJ2-3 | TRBV7-3 | NA | NA
CSALPILDEQYF | TGCAGTGCTCTCCCCATTCTTGACGAGCAGTACTTC | TRBJ2-7 | TRBV20-1 | NA | NA
CAWSVALGLRYEQYF | TGTGCCTGGAGTGTGGCACTAGGTCTACGCTACGAGCAGTACTTC | TRBJ2-7 | TRBV30 | NA | few
CASSIKQGNYGYTF | TGTGCCAGTAGTATAAAACAGGGGAACTATGGCTACACCTTC | TRBJ1-2 | TRBV19 | TRBD1 | NA
CASSLGQRGYEQYF | TGTGCCAGCAGCTTAGGCCAGCGGGGCTACGAGCAGTACTTC | TRBJ2-7 | TRBV7-6 | TRBD2 | NA
CSAPPEGVGLRNEQFF | TGCAGTGCTCCCCCCGAGGGGGTGGGTTTGAGGAATGAGCAGTTCTTC | TRBJ2-1 | TRBV20-1 | NA | NA
CASSNSFHEQFF | TGTGCCAGCAGCAATAGCTTCCATGAGCAGTTCTTC | TRBJ2-1 | TRBV7-3 | NA | many
CASSWWQETQYF | TGTGCCAGCAGCTGGTGGCAGGAGACCCAGTACTTC | TRBJ2-5 | TRBV7-2 | NA | few
CASSEGAAAEAFF | TGTGCCAGCAGTGAAGGGGCCGCGGCTGAAGCTTTCTTT | TRBJ1-1 | TRBV25-1 | NA | once
CASSFGTGSYEQYF | TGTGCCAGCAGTTTCGGGACAGGGTCCTACGAGCAGTACTTC | TRBJ2-7 | TRBV12-3/TRBV12-4 | TRBD1 | many
CASSWHEVAATGELFF | TGCGCCAGCAGCTGGCATGAGGTAGCGGCCACCGGGGAGCTGTTTTTT | TRBJ2-2 | TRBV5-1 | NA | NA
CASSWDRGINEQFF | TGTGCCAGCAGTTGGGACAGGGGCATCAATGAGCAGTTCTTC | TRBJ2-1 | TRBV10-1 | TRBD1 | NA
CASSESTIDYNSPLHF | TGTGCCAGCAGTGAATCAACGATAGATTATAATTCACCCCTCCACTTT | TRBJ1-6 | TRBV25-1 | NA | NA
CATSDPRFTGKLFF | TGTGCCACCAGTGATCCCCGGTTCACGGGAAAACTGTTTTTT | TRBJ1-4 | TRBV24-1 | NA | once
CSATASGIADTQYF | TGCAGTGCTACGGCTAGCGGGATCGCAGATACGCAGTATTTT | TRBJ2-3 | TRBV20-1 | TRBD2 | NA
CASSRGENEKLFF | TGTGCCAGCAGCAGGGGGGAAAATGAAAAACTGTTTTTT | TRBJ1-4 | TRBV2 | TRBD1 | NA
CATSRTGDRYYEQYF | TGTGCCACCAGCAGAACAGGGGACCGCTACTACGAGCAGTACTTC | TRBJ2-7 | TRBV15 | TRBD1 | few
CASSSQLLLRGYTF | TGTGCCAGCAGCTCCCAACTCCTACTTCGGGGCTACACCTTC | TRBJ1-2 | TRBV7-9 | NA | NA
CASRQGGSSYEQYF | TGTGCCAGCAGGCAAGGGGGGAGCTCCTACGAGCAGTACTTC | TRBJ2-7 | TRBV7-9 | NA | few
CASSPLGGTANGYNEQFF | TGTGCCAGCAGCCCCTTAGGCGGTACTGCGAATGGCTACAATGAGCAGTTCTTC | TRBJ2-1 | TRBV7-8 | NA | NA
CATSDSRRQGARYGYTF | TGTGCCACCAGTGATTCGAGACGACAGGGGGCAAGATATGGCTACACCTTC | TRBJ1-2 | TRBV24-1 | TRBD1 | few
CASTPLAGGGTDTQYF | TGTGCCAGCACACCACTAGCGGGAGGTGGCACAGATACGCAGTATTTT | TRBJ2-3 | TRBV6-6 | TRBD2 | NA
CSASQMGGGGVYNEQFF | TGCAGTGCTAGTCAAATGGGCGGGGGAGGGGTGTACAATGAGCAGTTCTTC | TRBJ2-1 | TRBV20-1 | TRBD2 | NA
CASSHTGTSGGDEQFF | TGTGCCAGCAGCCACACCGGGACTAGCGGGGGAGATGAGCAGTTCTTC | TRBJ2-1 | TRBV4-2 | TRBD2 | NA
CSARGLASTATQYF | TGCAGTGCTAGGGGACTAGCTAGCACAGCTACGCAGTATTTT | TRBJ2-3 | TRBV20-1 | TRBD2 | NA
CASSLDFIRTGRSYEQYF | TGTGCCAGCAGCTTAGATTTCATCCGGACAGGGCGTTCCTACGAGCAGTACTTC | TRBJ2-7 | TRBV11-2 | TRBD1 | NA
CASSPSPAGGSEQFF | TGTGCCAGCAGCCCTTCCCCAGCGGGAGGAAGTGAGCAGTTCTTC | TRBJ2-1 | TRBV7-2 | TRBD2 | NA